This T cell receptor (beta chain) was captured by sequencing in a study of beta chain features in type 1 diabetes. Expressed TCRB transcripts were sequenced because the entire RNA isolate underwent reverse transcription. Profiled with immunoSEQ multiplex PCR; TCRdb holds only in-frame clones, not every one. The sample has about 190,000 clones; around 7.9% are singletons. For this clone: Its antigen is currently unknown.

From germline, CDR1 is SQVTM and CDR2 ANQGSEA. V was pared by 7 bases and J by 4 bases, with 12 bases of the junction left unmatched. This CDR3 comprises 16 residues. Study-wide points: For patients, the naive, central memory and Treg TCRB repertoires appeared more alike than for healthy donors. Moderately but significantly shorter TCRB CDR3s were found in Type 1 diabetes patients in all four CD4+ subsets.

This chain joins TRBV29-1 and TRBJ1-3, with 11 bases that match TRBD1. The receptor was isolated from a man younger than 35 with type 1 diabetes. Sequencing was performed on central memory CD4+ T cells from blood. The CDR3 loop reads CSASRPGQGGGNTIYF. CDR3 bases: TGCAGCGCCTCAAGACCGGGACAGGGGGGAGGAAACACCATATATTTT.